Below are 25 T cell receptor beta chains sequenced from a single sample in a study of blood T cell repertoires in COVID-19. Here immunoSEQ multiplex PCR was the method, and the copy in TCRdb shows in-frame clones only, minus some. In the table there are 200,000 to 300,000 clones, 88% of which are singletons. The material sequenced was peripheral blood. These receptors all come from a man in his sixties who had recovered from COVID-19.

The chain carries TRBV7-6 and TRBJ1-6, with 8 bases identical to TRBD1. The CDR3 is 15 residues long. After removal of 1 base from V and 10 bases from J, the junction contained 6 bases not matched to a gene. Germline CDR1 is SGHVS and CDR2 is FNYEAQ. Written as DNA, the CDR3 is TGTGCCAGCAGCTTAGTAGGACAGGGATACTCACCCCTCCACTTT. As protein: CASSLVGQGYSPLHF.

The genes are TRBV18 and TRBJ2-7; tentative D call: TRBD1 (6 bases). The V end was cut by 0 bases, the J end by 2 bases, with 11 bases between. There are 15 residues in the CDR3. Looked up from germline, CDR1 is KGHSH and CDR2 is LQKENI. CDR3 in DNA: TGTGCCAGCTCACCACCGGGGGCAATTCCCTACGAGCAGTACTTC. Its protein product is CASSPPGAIPYEQYF.

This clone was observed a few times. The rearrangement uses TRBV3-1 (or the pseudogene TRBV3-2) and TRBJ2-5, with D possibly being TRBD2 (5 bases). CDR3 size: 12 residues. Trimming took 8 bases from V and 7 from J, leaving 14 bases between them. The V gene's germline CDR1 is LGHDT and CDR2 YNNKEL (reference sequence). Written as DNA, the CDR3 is TGTGCCAGCGGACCGAGTCGGGGGACCCAGTACTTC. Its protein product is CASGPSRGTQYF.

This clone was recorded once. The CDR3 region is CASSDNPGTNEKLFF. The CDR3, as DNA: TGTGCCAGCAGCGATAACCCAGGGACTAATGAAAAACTGTTTTTT. The rearrangement uses TRBV3-1 (or the pseudogene TRBV3-2) and TRBJ1-4, with D possibly TRBD1 on 5 matching bases. V lost 5 bases and J 2 bases, leaving 12 bases between the germline ends. CDR1 and CDR2 (germline): LGHDT, YNNKEL (reference sequence). The CDR3 contains 15 residues.

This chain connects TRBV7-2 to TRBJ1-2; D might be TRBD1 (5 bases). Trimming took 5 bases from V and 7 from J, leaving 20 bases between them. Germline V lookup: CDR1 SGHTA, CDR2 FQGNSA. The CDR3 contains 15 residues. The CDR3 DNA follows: TGTGCCAGCAGCCCCCTGGCGGGGGTTCTTCTTGGCTACACCTTC. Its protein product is CASSPLAGVLLGYTF.

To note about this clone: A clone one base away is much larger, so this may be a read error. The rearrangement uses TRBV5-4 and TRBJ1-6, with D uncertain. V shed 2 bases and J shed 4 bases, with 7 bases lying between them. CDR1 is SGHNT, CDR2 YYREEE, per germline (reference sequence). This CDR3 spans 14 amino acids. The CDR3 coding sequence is TGTGCCAGCAGCTTAGAACAATATAATTCACCCCTCCACTTT. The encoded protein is CASSLEQYNSPLHF.

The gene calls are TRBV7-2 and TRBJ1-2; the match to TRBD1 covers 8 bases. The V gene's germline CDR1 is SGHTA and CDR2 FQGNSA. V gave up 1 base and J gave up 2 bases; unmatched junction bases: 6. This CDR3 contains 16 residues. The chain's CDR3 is CASSLDPRQGNYGYTF. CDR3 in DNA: TGTGCCAGCAGCTTAGACCCCAGACAGGGGAACTATGGCTACACCTTC. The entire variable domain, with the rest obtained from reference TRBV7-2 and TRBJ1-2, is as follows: GAGVSQSPSNKVTEKGKDVELRCDPISGHTALYWYRQSLGQGLEFLIYFQGNSAPDKSGLPSDRFSAERTGGSVSTLTIQRTQQEDSAVYLCASSLDPRQGNYGYTFGSGTRLTVV.

This CDR3 reads CASRWTSGSNEQFF. The CDR3 DNA sequence: TGTGCCAGTAGGTGGACTAGCGGGTCCAATGAGCAGTTCTTC. The chain couples TRBV19 to TRBJ2-1; 11 positions agree with TRBD2. The CDR3 covers 14 residues. Germline assignment: CDR1 LNHDA and CDR2 SQIVND (reference sequence). V trimming: 6 bases; J trimming: 6 bases; junction bases outside the gene matches: 4.

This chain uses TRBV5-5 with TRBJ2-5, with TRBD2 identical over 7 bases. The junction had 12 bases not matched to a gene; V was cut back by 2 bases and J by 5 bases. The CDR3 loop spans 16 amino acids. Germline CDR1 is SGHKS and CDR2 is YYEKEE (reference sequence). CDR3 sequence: CASSFFGGGRRETQYF. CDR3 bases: TGTGCCAGCAGCTTCTTTGGCGGGGGTCGACGGGAGACCCAGTACTTC.

CDR3 nucleotide sequence: TGTGCCAGCAGTGCCACAGGCCTTCGCGAGCAGTACTTC. It encodes CASSATGLREQYF. This chain connects TRBV2 to TRBJ2-7; perhaps TRBD1 as D (5 bases). This CDR3 spans 13 amino acids. Between the trimmed V and J ends, which lost 4 bases and 6 bases, there was a span of 13 bases. The germline V gene has CDR1 SNHLY and CDR2 FYNNEI.

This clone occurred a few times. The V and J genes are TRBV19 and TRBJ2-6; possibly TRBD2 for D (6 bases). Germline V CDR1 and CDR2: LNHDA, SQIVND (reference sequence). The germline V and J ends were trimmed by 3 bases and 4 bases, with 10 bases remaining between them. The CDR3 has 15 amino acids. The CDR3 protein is CASSIGGNGANVLTF. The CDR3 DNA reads TGTGCCAGTAGTATCGGAGGGAACGGGGCCAACGTCCTGACTTTC.

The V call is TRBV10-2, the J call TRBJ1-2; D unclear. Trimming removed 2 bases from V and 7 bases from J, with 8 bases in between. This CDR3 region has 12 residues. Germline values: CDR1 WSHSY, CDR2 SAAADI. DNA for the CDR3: TGCGCCAGCAGTGAGGCCGGGGTTGGCTACACCTTC. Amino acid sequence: CASSEAGVGYTF.

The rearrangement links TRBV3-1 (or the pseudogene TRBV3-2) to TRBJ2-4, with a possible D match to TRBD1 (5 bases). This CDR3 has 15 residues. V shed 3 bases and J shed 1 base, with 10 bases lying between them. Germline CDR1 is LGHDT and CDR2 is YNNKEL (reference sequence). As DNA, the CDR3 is TGTGCCAGCAGCCAGCCTGACAGCGCCAAAAACATTCAGTACTTC. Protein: CASSQPDSAKNIQYF.

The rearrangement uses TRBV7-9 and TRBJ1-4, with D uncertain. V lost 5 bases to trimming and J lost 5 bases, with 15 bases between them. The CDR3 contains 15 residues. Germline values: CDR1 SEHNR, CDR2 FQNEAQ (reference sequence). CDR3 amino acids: CASSNPAGRNEKLFF. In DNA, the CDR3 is TGTGCCAGCAGCAACCCGGCAGGCCGGAATGAAAAACTGTTTTTT.

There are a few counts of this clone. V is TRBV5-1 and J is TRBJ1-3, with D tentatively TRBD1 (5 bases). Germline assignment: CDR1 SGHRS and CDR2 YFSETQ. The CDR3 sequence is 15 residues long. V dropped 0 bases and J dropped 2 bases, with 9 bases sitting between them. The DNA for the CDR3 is TGCGCCAGCAGCTTGGTCACAGGCGCTGGAAACACCATATATTTT. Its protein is CASSLVTGAGNTIYF.

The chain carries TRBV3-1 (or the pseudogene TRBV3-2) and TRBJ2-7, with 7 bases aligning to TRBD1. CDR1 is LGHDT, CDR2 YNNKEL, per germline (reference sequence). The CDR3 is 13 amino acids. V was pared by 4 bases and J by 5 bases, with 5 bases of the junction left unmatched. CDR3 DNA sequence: TGTGCCAGCAGCCGGAACAGGGGCCACGAGCAGTACTTC. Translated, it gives CASSRNRGHEQYF.

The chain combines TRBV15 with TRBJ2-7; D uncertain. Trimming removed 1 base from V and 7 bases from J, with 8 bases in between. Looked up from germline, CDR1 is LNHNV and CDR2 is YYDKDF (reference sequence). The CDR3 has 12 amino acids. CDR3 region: CATSRAAEEQYF. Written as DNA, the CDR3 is TGTGCCACCAGCAGAGCTGCGGAAGAGCAGTACTTC.

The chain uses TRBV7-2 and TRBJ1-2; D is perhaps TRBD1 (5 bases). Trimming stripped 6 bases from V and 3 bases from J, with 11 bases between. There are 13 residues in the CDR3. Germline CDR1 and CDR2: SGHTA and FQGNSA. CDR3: CASRRGVDYGYTF. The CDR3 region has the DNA TGTGCCAGCAGGCGGGGGGTGGACTATGGCTACACCTTC.

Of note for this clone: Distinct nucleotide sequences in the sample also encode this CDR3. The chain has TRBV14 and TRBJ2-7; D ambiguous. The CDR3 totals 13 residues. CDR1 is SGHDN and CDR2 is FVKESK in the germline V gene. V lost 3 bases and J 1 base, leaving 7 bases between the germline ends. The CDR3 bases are TGTGCCAGCAGCCAGTACGGGTCCTACGAGCAGTACTTC. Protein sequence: CASSQYGSYEQYF.

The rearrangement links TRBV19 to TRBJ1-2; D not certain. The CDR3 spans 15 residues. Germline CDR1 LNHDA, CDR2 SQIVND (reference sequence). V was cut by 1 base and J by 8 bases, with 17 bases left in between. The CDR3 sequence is CASSIGVGPAEGYTF. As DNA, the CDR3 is TGTGCCAGTAGTATAGGGGTGGGTCCAGCGGAAGGCTACACCTTC.

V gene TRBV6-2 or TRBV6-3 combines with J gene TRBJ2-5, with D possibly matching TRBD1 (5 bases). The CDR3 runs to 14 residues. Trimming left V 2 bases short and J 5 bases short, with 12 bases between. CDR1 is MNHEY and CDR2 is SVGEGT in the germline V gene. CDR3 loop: CASSYVDRTETQYF. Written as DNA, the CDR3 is TGTGCCAGCAGTTACGTAGACAGAACGGAGACCCAGTACTTC.

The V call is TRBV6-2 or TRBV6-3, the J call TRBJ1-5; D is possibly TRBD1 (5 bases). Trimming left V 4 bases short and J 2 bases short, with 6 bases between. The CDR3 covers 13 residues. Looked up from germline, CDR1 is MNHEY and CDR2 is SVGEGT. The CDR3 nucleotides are TGTGCCAGCAGTTTACAGGGCAATCAGCCCCAGCATTTT. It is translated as CASSLQGNQPQHF.

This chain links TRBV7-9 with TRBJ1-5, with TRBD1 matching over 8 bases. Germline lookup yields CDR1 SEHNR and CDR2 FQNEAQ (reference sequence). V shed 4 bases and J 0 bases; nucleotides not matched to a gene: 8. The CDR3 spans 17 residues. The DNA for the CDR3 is TGTGCCAGCAGCTCTTCCGGGACAGGTCATAGCAATCAGCCCCAGCATTTT. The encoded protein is CASSSSGTGHSNQPQHF.

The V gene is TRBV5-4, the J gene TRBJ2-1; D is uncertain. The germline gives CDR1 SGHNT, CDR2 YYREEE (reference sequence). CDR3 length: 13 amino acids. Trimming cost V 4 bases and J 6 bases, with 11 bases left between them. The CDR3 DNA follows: TGTGCCAGCAGCCCTGGTCGCGTCAATGAGCAGTTCTTC. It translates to CASSPGRVNEQFF.

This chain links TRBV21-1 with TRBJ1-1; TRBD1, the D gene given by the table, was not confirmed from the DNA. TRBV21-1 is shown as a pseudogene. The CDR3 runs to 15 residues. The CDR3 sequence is CASRGQGKPYTEAFF. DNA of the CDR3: TGTGCCAGCAGGGGACAGGGCAAACCCTACACTGAAGCTTTCTTT.